This TCR beta chain was found in a study of T cells in Graves' hyperthyroidism and ophthalmopathy. Pregnant or lactating patients were excluded, as were those with uncontrolled infection or other autoimmune disease. The ends lost 5 bases at V and 8 bases at J; junction bases unmatched: 7. The CDR3 covers 14 residues. The germline gives CDR1 LNHDA, CDR2 SQIVND (reference sequence). The investigators amplified TCR beta CDR3 regions from RNA transcripts. A first-round RT-PCR of the TCR CDR3 used the HTBI primer set. TCRdb itself ran the multiplex PCR reads through MiXCR, one entry per CDR3 protein. The sample carries over 250,000 distinct CDR3 sequences, approximately 13% recorded once.

The receptor's source is a woman aged 40 to 50 with Graves' ophthalmopathy. The chain employs TRBV19 and TRBJ2-1; 9 nucleotides agree with TRBD1. Sequences were obtained from blood. The CDR3 nucleotides read TGTGCCAGTAGTTGGGGACAGGGTGTCCATGAGCAGTTCTTC. This gives the protein CASSWGQGVHEQFF.